What follows are 27 T cell receptor beta chains derived from one specimen sequenced in a study of PD-L1 blockade in urothelial cancer. The repertoire was sequenced with immunoSEQ multiplex PCR; TCRdb's copy has only in-frame clones and lacks some. The data contain 35,000 to 50,000 clones, more than 70% of them singletons. Specimen: PBMCs, collected around atezolizumab (anti-PD-L1) treatment. The receptor source for this set is a woman aged 55-69 years with urothelial cancer.

The J gene is TRBJ2-1, the V gene TRBV29-1; TRBD2 aligns across 12 bases. The CDR3 runs to 18 residues. Germline loops: CDR1 SQVTM, CDR2 ANQGSEA. Trimming cost V 4 bases and J 4 bases; bases outside gene matches: 14. CDR3 protein: CSVVIASGRAWRYNEQFF. The CDR3 DNA sequence: TGCAGCGTTGTTATCGCTAGCGGGAGGGCCTGGAGGTACAATGAGCAGTTCTTC.

This chain links TRBV29-1 with TRBJ1-4; D is possibly TRBD1 (6 bases). Trimming shortened V by 6 bases and J by 0 bases, and 8 bases separated the two germline ends. CDR1 SQVTM and CDR2 ANQGSEA come from the germline V gene. The CDR3 sequence is 13 residues long. The CDR3, as DNA: TGCAGCGTCCAGGGGACAACTAATGAAAAACTGTTTTTT. It yields the protein CSVQGTTNEKLFF.

In DNA form, the CDR3 reads TGTGCCAGCAGTGAGAGAGGGCGTTTGGAGACCCAGTACTTC. Translation: CASSERGRLETQYF. The rearrangement joins TRBV2 to TRBJ2-5; perhaps TRBD2 as D (5 bases). Trimming left V 3 bases short and J 5 bases short, with 13 bases between. The germline V gene has CDR1 SNHLY and CDR2 FYNNEI. The CDR3 has 14 residues.

This clone has just one count. The rearrangement joins TRBV15 to TRBJ2-1; D unresolved. The CDR3 totals 14 residues. Germline lookup yields CDR1 LNHNV and CDR2 YYDKDF (reference sequence). Trimming stripped 0 bases from V and 7 bases from J, with 10 bases between. As DNA, the CDR3 is TGTGCCACCAGCAGAGAGAAGCCCATAAATGAGCAGTTCTTC. The encoded protein is CATSREKPINEQFF.

The chain is built from TRBV29-1 and TRBJ2-1; 9 bases map to TRBD2. The CDR3 is 15 amino acids. V shed 7 bases and J 9 bases; nucleotides not matched to a gene: 16. Looked up from germline, CDR1 is SQVTM and CDR2 is ANQGSEA. The CDR3 DNA reads TGCAGCGCCGCGGTGGGGCTAGCGGGGCCTGTTGAGCAGTTCTTC. This codes for CSAAVGLAGPVEQFF.

The CDR3 DNA is TGTGCCAGCAGCGTAGAGTGGGACAGGCCTTACAATGAGCAGTTCTTC. Its protein is CASSVEWDRPYNEQFF. The chain links TRBV9 to TRBJ2-1; TRBD1 matches 8 bases. This CDR3 contains 16 residues. Germline V gene data show CDR1 as SGDLS and CDR2 as YYNGEE. Trimming took 0 bases from V and 4 from J; bases not matched to a gene: 6.

V usage is TRBV4-3 and J usage is TRBJ1-4; 7 nucleotides match TRBD1. Unmatched junction bases numbered 3, after V lost 3 bases and J lost 5 bases. In germline, CDR1 is LGHNA, CDR2 YSLEER. The CDR3 contains 14 residues. The CDR3 protein is CASSQTDRNEKLFF. The CDR3 DNA reads as TGCGCCAGCAGCCAGACGGACAGGAATGAAAAACTGTTTTTT.

This chain joins TRBV6-5 and TRBJ2-7, with unresolved D. Germline V lookup: CDR1 MNHEY, CDR2 SVGAGI. CDR3 length: 15 amino acids. The V end was cut by 4 bases, the J end by 0 bases, with 13 bases between. The CDR3 here is CASSLVGSFSYEQYF. The DNA for the CDR3 is TGTGCCAGCAGTTTAGTCGGGTCGTTCTCCTACGAGCAGTACTTC.

The rearrangement joins TRBV7-9 to TRBJ1-2, with D hard to call. CDR3 size: 13 residues. Germline assignment: CDR1 SEHNR and CDR2 FQNEAQ (reference sequence). Trimming pared 2 bases from V and 4 bases from J, leaving 8 bases between. The CDR3 region is CASSLSVSYGYTF. Written as DNA, the CDR3 is TGTGCCAGCAGCTTATCAGTTTCCTATGGCTACACCTTC.

This sequence joins TRBV5-6 and TRBJ1-2, with D perhaps TRBD1 (5 bases). There are 14 residues in the CDR3. Germline V lookup: CDR1 SGHDT, CDR2 YYEEEE. V lost 4 bases and J lost 1, with 11 bases in between. CDR3 nucleotide sequence: TGTGCCAGCAGCCTCAACAGGAATAACTATGGCTACACCTTC. It translates to CASSLNRNNYGYTF.

The J gene is TRBJ1-5, the V gene TRBV6-1, with D maybe TRBD1 (5 bases). The CDR3 totals 17 residues. Germline CDR1 and CDR2: MNHNS and SASEGT. The germline V and J ends were trimmed by 1 base and 4 bases, with 17 bases remaining between them. The CDR3 sequence: CASSEEPRGRRNQPQHF. DNA for the CDR3: TGTGCCAGCAGTGAAGAACCTAGGGGCAGAAGGAATCAGCCCCAGCATTTT.

The rearrangement uses TRBV5-8 and TRBJ2-1; unclear D gene. Germline V lookup: CDR1 SGHTS, CDR2 YDEGEE. CDR3 size: 13 residues. The V end lost 1 base, the J end lost 3 bases, and 5 bases lay between the germline ends. DNA of the CDR3: TGTGCCAGCAGCTTGCTTATCTACAATGAGCAGTTCTTC. Amino acid sequence: CASSLLIYNEQFF.

The chain carries TRBV7-8 and TRBJ2-5; the match to TRBD1 covers 9 bases. The junction had 12 bases not matched to a gene; V was cut back by 5 bases and J by 5 bases. From germline, CDR1 is SGHVS and CDR2 FQNEAQ. The CDR3 spans 16 residues. The CDR3: CASSPSTGGRGETQYF. The CDR3 DNA reads TGTGCCAGCAGCCCTAGCACAGGGGGCCGGGGGGAGACCCAGTACTTC.

In this sample, this clone turned up a few times. The chain has TRBV19 and TRBJ1-1; 8 bases map to TRBD1. Germline V lookup: CDR1 LNHDA, CDR2 SQIVND (reference sequence). CDR3 size: 13 residues. The ends lost 5 bases at V and 3 bases at J; junction bases unmatched: 2. The chain's CDR3 is CASSPDRDTEAFF. The DNA for the CDR3 is TGTGCCAGTAGTCCGGACAGGGACACTGAAGCTTTCTTT.

This clone was counted between two and nine times. The chain uses TRBV19 and TRBJ1-5, with 7 bases fitting TRBD1. Germline V gene sequence: CDR1 LNHDA, CDR2 SQIVND (reference sequence). Trimming at V came to 4 bases and at J to 9 bases, leaving 12 bases not matched to a gene. The CDR3 runs to 15 residues. The CDR3 region has the DNA TGTGCCAGTAGTAAGACAGGGCCGTCAGGGCTGCCCCAGCATTTT. Its translation is CASSKTGPSGLPQHF.

J is TRBJ2-7 and V is TRBV28; 7 nucleotides agree with TRBD2. CDR3 size: 16 residues. Germline values: CDR1 MDHEN, CDR2 SYDVKM. The junction had 16 bases not matched to a gene; V was cut back by 5 bases and J by 6 bases. In DNA, the CDR3 is TGTGCCAGCAGTCCATCCACACGGGAGGTGAGGGTCGAGCAGTACTTC. The encoded protein is CASSPSTREVRVEQYF.

This chain connects TRBV5-1 to TRBJ2-5, with 10 bases lining up with TRBD2. The V gene's germline CDR1 is SGHRS and CDR2 YFSETQ. V was clipped by 0 bases and J by 5 bases; unmatched bases: 1. The CDR3 runs 14 residues. CDR3 sequence: CASSLELAGETQYF. CDR3 bases: TGCGCCAGCAGCTTGGAACTAGCGGGGGAGACCCAGTACTTC.

The rearrangement joins TRBV28 to TRBJ2-7; 9 nucleotides match TRBD2. The CDR3 is 16 residues long. CDR1 is MDHEN and CDR2 is SYDVKM in the germline V gene. Losses at the gene ends were 3 bases for V and 3 bases for J; bases not matched to a gene: 9. The CDR3 nucleotides read TGTGCCAGCAGTTTTCCAGGCGGGAGGGAATTCTACGAGCAGTACTTC. Protein: CASSFPGGREFYEQYF.

This chain uses TRBV25-1 with TRBJ1-4; 10 nucleotides line up with TRBD1. Germline loops: CDR1 MGHDK, CDR2 SYGVNS. CDR3 length equals 14 residues. Trimming removed 6 bases from V and 8 bases from J; junction bases left unmatched: 6. In nucleotides, the CDR3 is TGTGCCAGCAGACCGGGACAGGGGAACGAAAAACTGTTTTTT. It codes for CASRPGQGNEKLFF.

V gene TRBV9 combines with J gene TRBJ1-3; TRBD1 aligns across 7 bases. The germline CDR1 and CDR2 sequences are SGDLS and YYNGEE. The length of the CDR3 is 18 residues. The V gene end was trimmed by 0 bases and the J gene end by 0 bases; junction bases not matched to a gene: 9. In DNA, the CDR3 is TGTGCCAGCAGCGTAGTTGGGACAGAGCTTAGCTCTGGAAACACCATATATTTT. This translates into CASSVVGTELSSGNTIYF.

The chain combines TRBV9 with TRBJ2-7; 8 bases are shared with TRBD1. Trimming at V came to 3 bases and at J to 2 bases, leaving 1 base not matched to a gene. The CDR3 covers 13 residues. Germline CDR1 reads SGDLS; CDR2 reads YYNGEE. This CDR3 is CASSAGQAYEQYF. As DNA, the CDR3 is TGTGCCAGCAGCGCGGGACAGGCCTACGAGCAGTACTTC.

The chain joins TRBV4-1 to TRBJ2-7; 7 bases line up with TRBD2. V shed 0 bases and J 0 bases; nucleotides not matched to a gene: 8. The CDR3 has 17 residues. The V gene's germline CDR1 is MGHRA and CDR2 YSYEKL. In DNA, the CDR3 is TGCGCCAGCAGCCAAGATCCGCCTAGCGGCACCTCCTACGAGCAGTACTTC. This gives the protein CASSQDPPSGTSYEQYF.

The V and J genes are TRBV2 and TRBJ2-1; D may be TRBD1 (6 bases). Germline V gene data show CDR1 as SNHLY and CDR2 as FYNNEI. V lost 5 bases and J lost 6, with 17 bases in between. The CDR3 totals 15 residues. The CDR3 region is CASSTGPPGANEQFF. In nucleotides, the CDR3 is TGTGCCAGCAGTACCGGGCCGCCAGGGGCCAATGAGCAGTTCTTC.

The V and J genes are TRBV6-5 and TRBJ2-1, with TRBD2 matching over 7 bases. Germline values: CDR1 MNHEY, CDR2 SVGAGI. The ends lost 2 bases at V and 5 bases at J; junction bases unmatched: 6. The CDR3 spans 15 residues. Here the CDR3 DNA reads TGTGCCAGCAGTTACCTCCCGAGCGGGGACAATGAGCAGTTCTTC. It codes for CASSYLPSGDNEQFF.

The chain employs TRBV6-9 and TRBJ2-7; a possible D gene is TRBD2 (6 bases). The CDR3 length is 13 residues. Germline V CDR1 and CDR2: MNHGY, SVAAGI. Trimming shortened V by 7 bases and J by 7 bases, and 17 bases separated the two germline ends. The CDR3 sequence is CASTSGLCPEQYF. The CDR3 nucleotides read TGTGCCAGCACATCGGGACTTTGTCCGGAGCAGTACTTC.

The chain is built from TRBV9 and TRBJ1-1, with D tentatively TRBD1 (6 bases). Germline loops: CDR1 SGDLS, CDR2 YYNGEE. V lost 0 bases and J lost 0, with 9 bases in between. The CDR3 consists of 15 residues. CDR3 region: CASSVGTAMNTEAFF. The DNA of the CDR3 is TGTGCCAGCAGCGTAGGGACAGCGATGAACACTGAAGCTTTCTTT.

J is TRBJ2-7 and V is TRBV11-2; no reliable D call. Trimming took 1 base from V and 6 from J, leaving 4 bases between them. CDR3 length: 11 residues. CDR1 is SGHAT and CDR2 is FQNNGV in the germline V gene. The CDR3 protein is CASSLAVEQYF. The CDR3 DNA follows: TGTGCCAGCAGCTTAGCCGTCGAGCAGTACTTC.